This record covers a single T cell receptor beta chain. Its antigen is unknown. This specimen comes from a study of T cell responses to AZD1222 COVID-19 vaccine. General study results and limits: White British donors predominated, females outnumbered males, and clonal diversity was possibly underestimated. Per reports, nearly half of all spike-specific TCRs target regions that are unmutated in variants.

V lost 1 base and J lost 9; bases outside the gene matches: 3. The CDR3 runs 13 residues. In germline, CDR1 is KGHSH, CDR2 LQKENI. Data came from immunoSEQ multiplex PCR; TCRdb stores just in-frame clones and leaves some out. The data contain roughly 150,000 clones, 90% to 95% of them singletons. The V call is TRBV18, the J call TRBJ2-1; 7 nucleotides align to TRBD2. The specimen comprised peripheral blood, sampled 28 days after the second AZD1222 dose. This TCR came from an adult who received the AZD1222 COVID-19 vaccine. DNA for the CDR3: TGTGCCAGCTCACCACGCACGGGGGGTGAGCAGTTCTTC. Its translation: CASSPRTGGEQFF.